The present T cell receptor beta chain was sequenced within a study of control samples from healthy donors and cancer patients. Some clones are missing from TCRdb's copy, which holds only in-frame ones; the method was immunoSEQ multiplex PCR. In the table there are tens of thousands of clones, less than 95% of which are singletons. The receptor's source is a man aged 30 to 39 in good health. Input material: blood.

This CDR3 reads CASSYSGQGTHEQYF. CDR3 coding DNA: TGTGCCAGCAGTTACTCCGGACAGGGAACCCACGAGCAGTACTTC. The rearrangement links TRBV6-6 to TRBJ2-7; TRBD1 agrees at 8 bases. CDR3 length: 15 residues. J lost 5 bases, V lost 0 bases, and 6 bases had no gene match. Germline assignment: CDR1 MNHNY and CDR2 SVGAGI (reference sequence).